These 15 T cell receptor beta chains came from one sample sequenced in a study of STAT5B mutations in CD4+ large granular lymphocyte leukemia. TCRdb's table, derived via immunoSEQ multiplex PCR, lists solely in-frame clones and lacks some. The sample lists under 40,000 clones, less than 75% occurring once. Specimen: CD4+ T cells from blood buffy coats. The receptors here all came from a human donor in good health.

V and J are TRBV6-5 and TRBJ2-7, with 9 bases that match TRBD1. The J segment lost 3 bases and the V segment lost 5 bases, leaving 5 bases of the junction unmatched. Germline V lookup: CDR1 MNHEY, CDR2 SVGAGI. The CDR3 has 14 amino acids. CDR3 region: CASSEGQGIYEQYF. The CDR3 DNA reads TGTGCCAGCAGTGAGGGACAGGGCATCTACGAGCAGTACTTC.

The genes are TRBV28 and TRBJ1-5; 12 bases are shared with TRBD1. J was trimmed by 6 bases and V by 2 bases; bases with no gene match: 8. CDR3 length: 17 residues. Germline CDR1 and CDR2: MDHEN and SYDVKM. CDR3 sequence reads: CASSLGTGGIHIQPQHF. The CDR3, as DNA: TGTGCCAGCAGTTTAGGGACAGGGGGCATCCACATTCAGCCCCAGCATTTT.

This clone has only a few counts. The rearrangement uses TRBV6-1 and TRBJ1-2; D is unclear. V was cut by 2 bases and J by 8 bases, with 21 bases left in between. The germline V gene has CDR1 MNHNS and CDR2 SASEGT. CDR3 length: 16 residues. The DNA of the CDR3 is TGTGCCAGCAGTGAACCCGGAGAAGGGTCCGGCCGGGGCTACACCTTC. It is translated as CASSEPGEGSGRGYTF.

The chain recombines TRBV4-2 with TRBJ1-3; TRBD1 agrees at 7 bases. From germline, CDR1 is LGHNA and CDR2 YNFKEQ. This CDR3 is built from 20 residues. J gave up 4 bases and V 0 bases, and 18 bases lay outside the gene matches. The CDR3 sequence: CASSQEIMGDSSFTGNTIYF. Written as DNA, the CDR3 is TGTGCCAGCAGCCAAGAAATCATGGGGGACAGTTCGTTTACCGGAAACACCATATATTTT.

This chain joins TRBV5-5 and TRBJ1-5, with D possibly being TRBD1 (6 bases). Trimming took off 1 base at V and 7 bases at J, with 12 bases between the two ends. The CDR3 loop spans 14 amino acids. Germline-derived CDR1 and CDR2 are SGHKS and YYEKEE (reference sequence). The CDR3 region is CASSLLGTNQPQHF. CDR3 in DNA: TGTGCCAGCAGCTTGTTGGGGACAAACCAGCCCCAGCATTTT.

The rearrangement links TRBV4-1 to TRBJ1-5, with a possible D match to TRBD1 (5 bases). CDR1 MGHRA and CDR2 YSYEKL come from the germline V gene. The V and J ends lost 1 base and 5 bases respectively, with 9 bases between them. The CDR3 length is 14 residues. Here the CDR3 DNA reads TGCGCCAGCAGCCAAGCCGACAGTTATCAGCCCCAGCATTTT. This gives the protein CASSQADSYQPQHF.

This clone was seen only a few times. CDR3 coding DNA: TGTGCCAGCAGCGTAGATGGCAGAATAAATGAAAAACTGTTTTTT. Its protein is CASSVDGRINEKLFF. The genes are TRBV9 and TRBJ1-4; D unclear. Germline assignment: CDR1 SGDLS and CDR2 YYNGEE. V was trimmed by 0 bases and J by 5 bases, leaving 11 bases between them. CDR3 size: 15 residues. Drawing the rest from reference TRBV9 and TRBJ1-4, the complete variable domain is DSGVTQTPKHLITATGQRVTLRCSPRSGDLSVYWYQQSLDQGLQFLIQYYNGEERAKGNILERFSAQQFPDLHSELNLSSLELGDSALYFCASSVDGRINEKLFFGSGTQLSVL.

The gene calls are TRBV9 and TRBJ2-5, with 7 positions matching TRBD2. J was trimmed by 5 bases and V by 0 bases; bases with no gene match: 7. Germline CDR1 SGDLS, CDR2 YYNGEE. This CDR3 is 15 amino acids long. The CDR3 here is CASSVVGGVWETQYF. The CDR3 nucleotides read TGTGCCAGCAGCGTAGTTGGGGGGGTTTGGGAGACCCAGTACTTC. Using reference TRBV9 and TRBJ2-5 for the parts outside the CDR3, the full variable domain is DSGVTQTPKHLITATGQRVTLRCSPRSGDLSVYWYQQSLDQGLQFLIQYYNGEERAKGNILERFSAQQFPDLHSELNLSSLELGDSALYFCASSVVGGVWETQYFGPGTRLLVL.

This clone has only a few counts. This chain links TRBV18 with TRBJ1-1, with D unclear. There are 14 residues in the CDR3. Germline lookup yields CDR1 KGHSH and CDR2 LQKENI. V was shortened by 0 bases and J by 5 bases, with 10 bases between the two germline ends. The CDR3 sequence: CASSPPTLGTEAFF. The DNA of the CDR3 is TGTGCCAGCTCACCACCGACCCTGGGGACTGAAGCTTTCTTT.

There are a few counts of this clone. The V gene is TRBV9, the J gene TRBJ1-1; 10 bases are a match to TRBD1. Germline V gene data show CDR1 as SGDLS and CDR2 as YYNGEE. There are 15 residues in the CDR3. Unmatched junction bases numbered 8, after V lost 4 bases and J lost 5 bases. The CDR3 is CASSNPTGGGTEAFF. CDR3 sequence (DNA): TGTGCCAGCAGCAATCCGACAGGGGGCGGAACTGAAGCTTTCTTT.

The sample holds one count of this clone. The rearrangement uses TRBV7-2 and TRBJ1-6, with a weak D call TRBD1 (6 bases). V was shortened by 3 bases and J by 9 bases, with 12 bases between the two germline ends. The CDR3 sequence is 14 residues long. Germline V gene data show CDR1 as SGHTA and CDR2 as FQGNSA. The CDR3 spells CASSFDRGGSPLHF. The CDR3 nucleotides read TGTGCCAGCAGCTTCGATCGAGGGGGTTCACCCCTCCACTTT.

A single count supports this clone. This chain connects TRBV9 to TRBJ1-2; TRBD1 aligns across 9 bases. The V and J ends lost 5 bases and 4 bases, in that order; junction bases with no gene match: 6. Looked up from germline, CDR1 is SGDLS and CDR2 is YYNGEE. CDR3 length: 14 amino acids. DNA of the CDR3: TGTGCCAGCAGTGGGACAGGGAAGGTCTATGGCTACACCTTC. Translating gives CASSGTGKVYGYTF.

This chain uses TRBV6-5 with TRBJ2-5, with TRBD2 matching over 9 bases. The last part of the DNA fits TRBJ2-7 better; the J call may be wrong. This CDR3 contains 14 residues. Germline V gene lookup returns CDR1 MNHEY and CDR2 SVGAGI. The CDR3 DNA follows: TGTGCCAGCAGTTACGGCGGGGGGGCATTCGAGCAGTACTTC. It encodes CASSYGGGAFEQYF.

This chain connects TRBV28 to TRBJ1-2, with a weak D call TRBD1 (6 bases). This CDR3 has 15 residues. Trimming shortened V by 4 bases and J by 2 bases, and 14 bases separated the two germline ends. CDR1 and CDR2 from the germline V gene are MDHEN and SYDVKM. CDR3: CASSSPGHLNYGYTF. The CDR3 nucleotides are TGTGCCAGCAGTTCACCGGGACACCTAAACTATGGCTACACCTTC.

CDR3 sequence (DNA): TGTGCCATCAGGGAGGACAGCTTATATAATTCACCCCTCCACTTT. This gives the protein CAIREDSLYNSPLHF. The V call is TRBV10-3, the J call TRBJ1-6, with a weak D call TRBD1 (6 bases). V dropped 6 bases and J dropped 4 bases, with 13 bases sitting between them. Germline V gene data show CDR1 as ENHRY and CDR2 as SYGVKD. The length of the CDR3 is 15 residues.